This T cell receptor (beta chain) was documented in a study of T-cell memory formation after mild COVID-19. Whole-study results and caveats: Pre-infection memory carried some responding clones, suggesting that cross-reactive memory joined.

Regarding this clonotype: Its antigen remains unknown.

This CDR3 region has 14 residues. V lost 3 bases to trimming and J lost 5 bases; unmatched junction nucleotides: 7. Germline V gene data show CDR1 as KGHSH and CDR2 as LQKENI. TCRdb re-called the 5' RACE reads with MiXCR, one entry per CDR3 protein. The sample lists about half a million distinct CDR3 sequences; 18% were seen once. The receptor's source is an adult woman who had mild COVID-19 (a few samples of this study predate the infection). Cell type and time point are not known. The sequenced sample was PBMCs or a T cell subset sorted from them (not recorded which). J is TRBJ2-7 and V is TRBV18, with 7 nucleotides matching TRBD2. The CDR3 DNA reads TGTGCCAGCTCACCTGGGACTACCGGGAACGAGCAGTACTTC. Its translation is CASSPGTTGNEQYF. Together with reference TRBV18 and TRBJ2-7, the CDR3 gives the full variable domain: NAGVMQNPRHLVRRRGQEARLRCSPMKGHSHVYWYRQLPEEGLKFMVYLQKENIIDESGMPKERFSAEFPKEGPSILRIQQVVRGDSAAYFCASSPGTTGNEQYFGPGTRLTVT.